This T cell receptor (beta chain) was found in a study of blood T cell repertoires in COVID-19. The overall study: COVID-19 samples collected from the United States, Italy and Spain covered acute and convalescent phases. PBMCs, B-cell-depleted T cells, or T cells were the source of the cDNA or gDNA that made up the material.

Trimming took off 5 bases at V and 6 bases at J, with 3 bases between the two ends. The CDR3 loop spans 11 amino acids. Germline V gene sequence: CDR1 KGHDR, CDR2 SFDVKD. As processed by the authors: The authors estimated nucleated cell counts from reference gene primer amplification. Clones were read by immunoSEQ multiplex PCR, and TCRdb kept only the in-frame ones, dropping some. V and J calls plus clone size are reproduced from that table; the DNA served to infer D and trimming. The sample consists of 270,000 or so clones, approximately 86% of them appearing once. Material for sequencing was peripheral blood. The chain carries TRBV24-1 and TRBJ2-2; D not certain. The sequence was obtained from a man between 40 and 49 years old with active or convalescent COVID-19. CDR3 loop: CATSAAGELFF. The CDR3 DNA sequence: TGTGCCACCAGTGCTGCCGGGGAGCTGTTTTTT.